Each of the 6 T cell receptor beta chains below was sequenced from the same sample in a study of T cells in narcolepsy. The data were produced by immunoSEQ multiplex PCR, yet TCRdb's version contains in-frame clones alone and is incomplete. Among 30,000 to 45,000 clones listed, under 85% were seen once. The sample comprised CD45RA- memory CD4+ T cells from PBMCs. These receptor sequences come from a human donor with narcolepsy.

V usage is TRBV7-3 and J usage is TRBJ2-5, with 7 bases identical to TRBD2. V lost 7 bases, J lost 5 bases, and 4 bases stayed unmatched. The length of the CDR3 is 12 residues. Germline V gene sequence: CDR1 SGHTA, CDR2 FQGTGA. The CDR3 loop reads CASKGSGETQYF. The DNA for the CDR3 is TGTGCCAGCAAAGGTAGCGGGGAGACCCAGTACTTC.

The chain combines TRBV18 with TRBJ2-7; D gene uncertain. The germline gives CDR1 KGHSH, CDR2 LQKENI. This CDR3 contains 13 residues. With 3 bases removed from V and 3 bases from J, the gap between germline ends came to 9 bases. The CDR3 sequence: CASSPDGYYEQYF. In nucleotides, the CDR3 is TGTGCCAGCTCACCGGACGGATACTACGAGCAGTACTTC.

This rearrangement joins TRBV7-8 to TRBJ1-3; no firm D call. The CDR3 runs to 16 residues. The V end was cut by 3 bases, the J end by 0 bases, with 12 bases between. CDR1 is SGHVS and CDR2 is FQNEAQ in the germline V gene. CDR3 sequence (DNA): TGTGCCAGCAGCTTTAGGGCGGAGGGCTCTGGAAACACCATATATTTT. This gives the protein CASSFRAEGSGNTIYF.

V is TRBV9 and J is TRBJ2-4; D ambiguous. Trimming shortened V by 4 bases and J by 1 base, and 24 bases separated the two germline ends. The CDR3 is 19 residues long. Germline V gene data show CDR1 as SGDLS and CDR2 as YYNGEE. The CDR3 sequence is CASSPTARGGLLAKNIQYF. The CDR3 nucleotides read TGTGCCAGCAGCCCCACCGCACGCGGTGGGCTTCTGGCCAAAAACATTCAGTACTTC.

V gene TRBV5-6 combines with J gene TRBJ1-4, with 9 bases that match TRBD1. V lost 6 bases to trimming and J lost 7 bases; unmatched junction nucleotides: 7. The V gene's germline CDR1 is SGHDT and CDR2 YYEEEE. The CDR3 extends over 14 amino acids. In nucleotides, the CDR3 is TGTGCCAGCAACTTACAGGGGGCATCTGAAAAACTGTTTTTT. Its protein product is CASNLQGASEKLFF.

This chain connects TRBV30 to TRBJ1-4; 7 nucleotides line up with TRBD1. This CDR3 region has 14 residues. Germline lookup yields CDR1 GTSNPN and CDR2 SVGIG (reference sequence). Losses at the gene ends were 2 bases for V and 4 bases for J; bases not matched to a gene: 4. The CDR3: CAWSRRGGNEKLFF. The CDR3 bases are TGTGCCTGGAGTCGCAGGGGGGGTAATGAAAAACTGTTTTTT.